The source of this T cell receptor (beta chain) is a study of regulatory T cells in long-lasting Graves disease. This clonotype occurred many times. Described time point: newly diagnosed GD, antithyroid drugs for less than 3 months. Isolated PBMC RNA provided the starting material for the TCR library. According to the study, TCR beta libraries were built with iRepertoire HTBI primers and CDR3-region Arm-PCR. MiXCR, run by TCRdb on the multiplex PCR reads, gives a single entry per CDR3 protein. The sample includes over 200,000 distinct CDR3 sequences, 15% to 20% of them seen just once. The sample was also reused in another study, on T cells in Graves' hyperthyroidism and ophthalmopathy.

Here the sequenced sample was peripheral blood mononuclear cells (PBMCs), taken at new diagnosis, from a patient treated with antithyroid drugs. This TCR was recovered from a woman aged 25 to 39 with Graves disease.

The chain's CDR3 is CASSPQDTQYF. The DNA of the CDR3 is TGTGCCAGCAGTCCCCAAGATACGCAGTATTTT. The chain joins TRBV18 to TRBJ2-3; D is undetermined. Per the germline V gene, CDR1 is KGHSH and CDR2 is LQKENI. The CDR3 consists of 11 residues. Deletions cut 8 bases from V and 5 bases from J, with 8 bases between.